This T cell receptor (beta chain) emerged from a study of CD8+CD57+ T cells in acquired aplastic anemia (dated by TCRdb to about 2018). With respect to the entire study: A mean of around 3 ug of DNA, ranging from about 0.2 to 27.4 ug, was extracted from sorted CD4+ and CD8+ cells. An average of approximately 10 million reads for CD4+ cells and approximately 11 million reads for CD8+ cells was obtained from healthy donor samples. Results and caveats for the whole study, not just this receptor: Although around 30 CD8+ CDR3 sequences were shared by patients and controls, these sequences appeared highly expressed in patients and within the immunodominant clones of patients. Patients and healthy controls showed no significant difference in CD8+ Simpson's diversity (P=0.060).

TCR repertoires of sorted CD4+ and CD8+ blood T cells from severe aplastic anemia patients and healthy subjects were deep-sequenced in the study. Ficoll-Paque density gradient centrifugation was used to isolate peripheral blood mononuclear cells. Before DNA extraction, CD4+ and CD8+ T cells were sorted with FACS or magnetic beads. Genomic DNA served as template for TCR beta VDJ combination and CDR3 sequence profiling. An Illumina HiSeq 2000 was used for TCR repertoire sequencing. Per the authors' processing: TRBV/TRBJ rearrangement plots, CDR3 size and DJ length profiles, and Simpson's diversity index were used to assess repertoires. The immunodominant clone was defined as the most abundant DNA sequence in deep sequencing data. CDR3 amino acid sequences were checked for sharing across subjects and were also compared against the VDJdb database and published repertoires. Through fastp at Q25 and MiXCR, TCRdb rebuilt clones from the public reads, retaining in-frame beta chains. Each CDR3 protein appears once, grouped with its most common genes and DNA. The V and J calls come from TCRdb's annotation, not from the publication. For this sample there are roughly 61,000 distinct CDR3 sequences; under 55% appear just once. Jointly, the top ten make up under 3% of the sample.

Worth noting for this clonotype: Which antigen it targets is not known. It has no much larger one-base neighbor in the sample; base qualities were not kept.

This sequence originates from a human donor in good health, serving as a control. Material: sorted CD4+, CD8+, or CD8+CD57+ T cells (not recorded which) from PBMCs.

The CDR3 protein is CATSDSDGNNEQFF. The nucleotide sequence reads as follows: TGTGCCACCAGTGATTCGGACGGAAACAATGAGCAGTTCTTC. The V gene is TRBV24-1 and the J gene is TRBJ2-1, with the identity of the D gene unclear. Relative to germline, V is 2 bases shorter and J is 5 bases shorter, with 9 bases between their ends. CDR1 is given as KGHDR and CDR2 as SFDVKD, both from the germline V gene. The CDR3, cysteine through phenylalanine, is 14 amino acids long. CDR3 DNA is the only sequence kept; it has 42 bases, read in frame from the first base.